This T cell receptor (beta chain) was obtained from a study of identical twins. Concerning this clonotype itself: The antigen is not known.

Study outcomes and limitations: Models, which agreed with sharing between unrelated individuals, nonetheless underestimated the out-of-frame TCR alpha sharing seen in monozygotic twins. Researchers reported excess low generation probability among twin-shared out-of-frame alpha sequences. With beta out-of-frame sequences, excess sharing by twins was weaker.

Germline V gives CDR1 SGHRS, CDR2 YFSETQ. V shed 0 bases, J shed 5 bases, and the junction held 7 bases outside the gene matches. This CDR3 region has 16 residues. The authors used template switching to add a universal primer site and gave cDNA unique molecular identifiers. TCRdb passed the 5' RACE reads through MiXCR, listing each CDR3 protein once. In the table there are around 1.7 million distinct CDR3 sequences, 32% of which are singletons. J is TRBJ1-1 and V is TRBV5-1, with 10 nucleotides matching TRBD1. Material: cord blood. This receptor was taken from a newborn girl in good health. The CDR3 reads CASSLARQGARTEAFF. The CDR3 coding sequence is TGCGCCAGCAGCTTGGCCCGACAGGGGGCGAGAACTGAAGCTTTCTTT.